This record concerns one T cell receptor (beta chain) sequence. These data belong to a study of blood T cell repertoires in COVID-19. Method: immunoSEQ multiplex PCR; TCRdb's copy keeps in-frame clones and lacks some. This sample has nearly 110,000 clones, with around 83% found just once. Sequenced material: peripheral blood. The receptor comes from a man aged 65 to 85 with acute or convalescent COVID-19.

CDR3 in DNA: TGTGCCAGCAGCGTAGATACAGGGATAAGTGAAAAACTGTTTTTT. Amino acids: CASSVDTGISEKLFF. This chain uses TRBV9 with TRBJ1-4, with D perhaps matching TRBD1 (6 bases). The CDR3 totals 15 residues. Germline V gives CDR1 SGDLS, CDR2 YYNGEE. V gave up 0 bases and J gave up 7 bases, with 13 bases separating them. The whole variable domain, remainder taken from reference TRBV9 and TRBJ1-4, is DSGVTQTPKHLITATGQRVTLRCSPRSGDLSVYWYQQSLDQGLQFLIQYYNGEERAKGNILERFSAQQFPDLHSELNLSSLELGDSALYFCASSVDTGISEKLFFGSGTQLSVL.